A single sample is the source of the 13 T cell receptor beta chains below, sequenced in a study of response to subunit inactivated influenza vaccine. Via MiXCR, TCRdb re-called the RT-PCR reads, giving one row per CDR3 protein. The repertoire holds hundreds of thousands of distinct CDR3 sequences, with more than 15% as singletons. Sequenced here: PBMCs from blood, sampled 11 to 12 days after vaccination. The origin of the receptors is a man aged 50-60 years who received an inactivated influenza vaccine.

The DNA for the CDR3 is TGTGCCAGCAGAAGACTTTGGGATGCCTACAATGAGCAGTTCTTC. This codes for CASRRLWDAYNEQFF. The chain joins TRBV4-2 to TRBJ2-1; D gene unclear. Germline V lookup: CDR1 LGHNA, CDR2 YNFKEQ. With 6 bases removed from V and 2 bases from J, the gap between germline ends came to 14 bases. The CDR3 length is 15 residues.

This clonotype was counted only a few times. The gene calls are TRBV12-3 or TRBV12-4 and TRBJ2-6; 9 nucleotides match TRBD1. This CDR3 contains 16 residues. Trimming took 5 bases from V and 0 from J; bases not matched to a gene: 2. CDR3 DNA sequence: TGTGCCAGCAGTCCGGGACAGGGCTCTGGGGCCAACGTCCTGACTTTC. As protein: CASSPGQGSGANVLTF.

This clonotype came up many times. This chain connects TRBV29-1 to TRBJ2-5, with TRBD1 as a possible D gene (6 bases). V lost 7 bases and J 5 bases, leaving 14 bases between the germline ends. Germline loops: CDR1 SQVTM, CDR2 ANQGSEA. There are 12 residues in the CDR3. The CDR3 region has the DNA TGCAGCGGTGACAGGAGAGGGGAGACCCAGTACTTC. This gives the protein CSGDRRGETQYF.

This chain connects TRBV4-3 to TRBJ1-2, with TRBD1 matching over 7 bases. Germline loops: CDR1 LGHNA, CDR2 YSLEER. CDR3 length: 16 residues. The trim removed 2 bases at V and 7 bases at J, leaving 13 bases unmatched. This CDR3 is CASSQMTGRRAGGYTF. The CDR3 coding sequence is TGCGCCAGCAGCCAAATGACAGGGAGAAGGGCCGGTGGCTACACCTTC.

This clonotype has a count of ten or more. The CDR3 sequence is CASSLAGGYTDTQYF. The CDR3 nucleotides read TGTGCCAGCAGCTTGGCGGGGGGATACACAGATACGCAGTATTTT. The chain joins TRBV7-2 to TRBJ2-3; 8 nucleotides agree with TRBD2. The V segment lost 3 bases and the J segment 2 bases; nucleotides outside the gene matches: 4. The CDR3 runs to 15 residues. The germline V gene has CDR1 SGHTA and CDR2 FQGNSA.

This clonotype was observed a handful of times. The V call is TRBV6-2 or TRBV6-3, the J call TRBJ2-2; 7 bases match TRBD2. Trimming took 7 bases from V and 6 from J; bases not matched to a gene: 5. The CDR3 totals 13 residues. Germline-derived CDR1 and CDR2 are MNHEY and SVGEGT. CDR3 DNA sequence: TGTGCCAGCACCAAACGGGGGGCCGGGGAGCTGTTTTTT. Its protein is CASTKRGAGELFF.

This clonotype was observed many times. This chain connects TRBV12-3 or TRBV12-4 to TRBJ2-3; D is uncertain. The germline V and J ends were trimmed by 8 bases and 1 base, with 4 bases remaining between them. This CDR3 spans 11 amino acids. The CDR3, as DNA: TGTGCCAGCGGGGGCACAGATACGCAGTATTTT. Translation: CASGGTDTQYF.

The chain combines TRBV20-1 with TRBJ2-7, with D possibly being TRBD2 (7 bases). V lost 5 bases and J 4 bases, leaving 18 bases between the germline ends. Germline CDR1 reads DFQATT; CDR2 reads SNEGSKA (reference sequence). The CDR3 runs 14 residues. The CDR3 here is CSAPEGGSGYEQYF. For the CDR3, the DNA is TGCAGTGCTCCGGAGGGGGGGTCGGGGTACGAGCAGTACTTC.

The V gene is TRBV5-6, the J gene TRBJ2-7; D unresolved. Germline-derived CDR1 and CDR2 are SGHDT and YYEEEE. The CDR3 length is 12 residues. V was pared by 7 bases and J by 3 bases, with 11 bases between. CDR3 nucleotide sequence: TGTGCCAGCGGGCCCTCGGACTACGAGCAGTACTTC. It specifies CASGPSDYEQYF. Using reference TRBV5-6 and TRBJ2-7 for the parts outside the CDR3, the full variable domain is DAGVTQSPTHLIKTRGQQVTLRCSPKSGHDTVSWYQQALGQGPQFIFQYYEEEERQRGNFPDRFSGHQFPNYSSELNVNALLLGDSALYLCASGPSDYEQYFGPGTRLTVT.

This clonotype turned up a few times. The gene calls are TRBV6-1 and TRBJ2-7, with TRBD2 identical over 12 bases. With V trimmed by 6 bases and J by 7 bases, 7 bases remained unmatched. CDR1 is MNHNS, CDR2 SASEGT, per germline. The CDR3 runs to 14 residues. Here the CDR3 reads CASRLTSGSGEQYF. The DNA of the CDR3 is TGTGCCAGCAGGCTGACTAGCGGGAGTGGGGAGCAGTACTTC.

This clonotype has only a few counts. This sequence joins TRBV6-2 or TRBV6-3 and TRBJ2-3; 7 nucleotides line up with TRBD1. CDR1 and CDR2 (germline): MNHEY, SVGEGT. With V trimmed by 4 bases and J by 8 bases, 9 bases remained unmatched. The CDR3 sequence is 14 residues long. CDR3 sequence: CASSFPGTAGTQYF. The CDR3 DNA reads TGTGCCAGCAGTTTTCCCGGGACAGCTGGTACGCAGTATTTT.

CDR3: CASSQSTTGWTERFF. The CDR3 DNA reads as TGCGCCAGCAGCCAATCGACGACTGGGTGGACAGAACGGTTCTTC. The gene calls are TRBV4-3 and TRBJ2-1, with D tentatively TRBD1 (6 bases). Germline CDR1 reads LGHNA; CDR2 reads YSLEER. The germline V and J ends were trimmed by 2 bases and 15 bases, with 23 bases remaining between them. This CDR3 contains 15 residues.

In its sample, this clonotype was seen many times. This rearrangement joins TRBV20-1 to TRBJ1-1, with a weak D call TRBD1 (6 bases). The V gene lost 6 bases and the J gene lost 1 base, with 18 bases spanning the gap. This CDR3 comprises 15 residues. Per the germline V gene, CDR1 is DFQATT and CDR2 is SNEGSKA (reference sequence). CDR3 in amino acids: CSANRAGRGNTEAFF. The CDR3 nucleotides read TGCAGTGCGAATCGGGCGGGCAGGGGGAACACTGAAGCTTTCTTT.